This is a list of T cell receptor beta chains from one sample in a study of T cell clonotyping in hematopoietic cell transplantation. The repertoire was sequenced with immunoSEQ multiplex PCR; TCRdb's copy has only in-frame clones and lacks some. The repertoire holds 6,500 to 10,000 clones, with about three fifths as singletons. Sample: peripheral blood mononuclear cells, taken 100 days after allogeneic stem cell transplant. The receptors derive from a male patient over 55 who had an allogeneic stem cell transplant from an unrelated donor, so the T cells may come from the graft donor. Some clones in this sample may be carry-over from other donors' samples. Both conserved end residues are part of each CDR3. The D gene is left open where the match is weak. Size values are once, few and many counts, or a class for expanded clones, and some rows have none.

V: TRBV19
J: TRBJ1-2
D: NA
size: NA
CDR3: CASSAHLDNNYGYTF
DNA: TGTGCCAGTAGCGCCCACCTTGACAATAACTATGGCTACACCTTC

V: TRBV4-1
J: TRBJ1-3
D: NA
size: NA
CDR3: CASSQDVSSGNTIYF
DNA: TGCGCCAGCAGCCAAGACGTCAGCTCTGGAAACACCATATATTTT

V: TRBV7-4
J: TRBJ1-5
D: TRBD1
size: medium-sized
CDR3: CASSLRTGAIYSNQPQHF
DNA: TGTGCCAGCAGCTTAAGGACAGGTGCCATCTATAGCAATCAGCCCCAGCATTTT

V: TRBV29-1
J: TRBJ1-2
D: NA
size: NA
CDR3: CSVAEGLNYGYTF
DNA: TGCAGCGTTGCGGAGGGCCTTAACTATGGCTACACCTTC

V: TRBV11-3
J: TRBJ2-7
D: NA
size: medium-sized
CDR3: CASSFNSASEQYF
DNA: TGTGCCAGCAGCTTCAATTCGGCTAGCGAGCAGTACTTC

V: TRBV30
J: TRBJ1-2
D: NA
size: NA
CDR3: CAWSVPQDKGNYGYTF
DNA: TGTGCCTGGAGTGTACCCCAGGACAAGGGGAACTATGGCTACACCTTC

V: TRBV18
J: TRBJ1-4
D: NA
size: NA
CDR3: CASSPDGGNEKLFF
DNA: TGTGCCAGCTCACCGGACGGAGGAAATGAAAAACTGTTTTTT

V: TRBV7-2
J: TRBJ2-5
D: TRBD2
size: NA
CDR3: CASSLDGLAGPRDF
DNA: TGTGCCAGCAGCTTAGATGGACTAGCGGGACCGAGGGACTTC

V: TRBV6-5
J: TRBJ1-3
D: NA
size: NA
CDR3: CASSLGARGNTIYF
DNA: TGTGCCAGCAGTTTGGGGGCGCGAGGAAACACCATATATTTT

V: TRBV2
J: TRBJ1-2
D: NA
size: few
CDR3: CASSDNGWSGYTF
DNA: TGTGCCAGCAGTGATAACGGATGGAGTGGCTACACCTTC

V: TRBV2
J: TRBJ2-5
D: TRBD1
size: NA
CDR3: CASIDRVLLETQYF
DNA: TGTGCCAGCATAGACAGGGTGCTGTTGGAGACCCAGTACTTC

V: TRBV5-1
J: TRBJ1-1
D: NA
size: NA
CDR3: CASSLWQGLEGEAFF
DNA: TGCGCCAGCAGCTTGTGGCAGGGGCTGGAAGGTGAAGCTTTCTTT

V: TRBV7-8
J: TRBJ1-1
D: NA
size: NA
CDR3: CASSPTFEAFF
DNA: TGTGCCAGCAGCCCGACCTTTGAAGCTTTCTTT

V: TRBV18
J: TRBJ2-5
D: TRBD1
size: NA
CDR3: CASSPPEQGVETQYF
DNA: TGTGCCAGCTCACCACCTGAACAGGGGGTAGAGACCCAGTACTTC

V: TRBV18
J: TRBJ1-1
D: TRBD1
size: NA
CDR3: CASSPIIVTGVGTEAFF
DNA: TGTGCCAGCTCACCAATTATAGTGACAGGGGTTGGAACTGAAGCTTTCTTT

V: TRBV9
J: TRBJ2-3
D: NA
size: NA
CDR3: CASSVVDLSTDTQYF
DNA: TGTGCCAGCAGCGTAGTGGACCTGAGCACAGATACGCAGTATTTT

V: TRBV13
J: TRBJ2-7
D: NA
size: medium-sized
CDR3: CASSIRQGTHEQYF
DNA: TGTGCCAGCAGCATCCGACAAGGGACCCACGAGCAGTACTTC

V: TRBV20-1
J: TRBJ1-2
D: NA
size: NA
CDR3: CSATYGYTF
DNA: TGCAGTGCTACGTATGGCTACACCTTC

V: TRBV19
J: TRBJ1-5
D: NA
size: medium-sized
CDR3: CASSTTGPRQPQHF
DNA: TGTGCCAGTAGTACTACAGGGCCGCGTCAGCCCCAGCATTTT

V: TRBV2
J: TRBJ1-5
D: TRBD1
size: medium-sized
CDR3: CASSEEYTGGHQPQHF
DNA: TGTGCCAGCAGTGAAGAGTACACAGGGGGCCATCAGCCCCAGCATTTT

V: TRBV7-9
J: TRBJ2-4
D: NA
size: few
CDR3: CASSSTRGLIQYF
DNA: TGTGCCAGCAGCTCAACCCGAGGGTTAATTCAGTACTTC

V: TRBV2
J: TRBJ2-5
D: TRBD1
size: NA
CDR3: CASYRGVEETQYF
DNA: TGTGCCAGCTACAGGGGTGTTGAGGAGACCCAGTACTTC

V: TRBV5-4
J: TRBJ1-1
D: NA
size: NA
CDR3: CASSLTLNTEAFF
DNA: TGTGCCAGCAGCCTCACACTGAACACTGAAGCTTTCTTT

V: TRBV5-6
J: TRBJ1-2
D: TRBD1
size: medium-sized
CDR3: CASSHYEFRGPYYGYTF
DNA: TGTGCCAGCAGCCATTACGAATTTAGGGGGCCTTACTATGGCTACACCTTC

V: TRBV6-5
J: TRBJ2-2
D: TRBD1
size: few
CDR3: CASSYGDSLFF
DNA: TGTGCCAGCAGTTACGGGGACAGCCTGTTTTTT

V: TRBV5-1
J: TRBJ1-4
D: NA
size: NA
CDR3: CASSSGNRGEKLFF
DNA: TGCGCCAGCAGCTCTGGGAATCGGGGTGAAAAACTGTTTTTT

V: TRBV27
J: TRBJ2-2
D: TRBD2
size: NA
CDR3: CASTPSGRTGELFF
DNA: TGTGCCAGCACCCCTAGCGGACGCACCGGGGAGCTGTTTTTT

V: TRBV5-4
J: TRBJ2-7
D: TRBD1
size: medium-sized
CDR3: CASSTGDDEQYF
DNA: TGTGCCAGCAGTACAGGGGACGACGAGCAGTACTTC

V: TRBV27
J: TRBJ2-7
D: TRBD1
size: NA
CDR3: CASRIDRGAYEQYF
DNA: TGTGCCAGCAGGATAGACAGGGGGGCCTACGAGCAGTACTTC

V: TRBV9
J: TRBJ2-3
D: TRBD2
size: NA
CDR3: CASSVVGLAGSDTQYF
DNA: TGTGCCAGCAGCGTAGTAGGACTAGCGGGGTCAGATACGCAGTATTTT

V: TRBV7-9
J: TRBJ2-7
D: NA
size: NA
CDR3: CASSFPGYHPSYEQYF
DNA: TGTGCCAGCAGCTTTCCAGGGTATCACCCCTCCTACGAGCAGTACTTC

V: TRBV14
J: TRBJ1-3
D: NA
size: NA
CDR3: CASSQEVTRNTIYF
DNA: TGTGCCAGCAGCCAAGAGGTCACCAGAAACACCATATATTTT

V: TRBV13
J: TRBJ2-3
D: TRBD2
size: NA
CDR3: CASSWGLGGTDTQYF
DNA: TGTGCCAGCAGCTGGGGACTAGGGGGCACAGATACGCAGTATTTT

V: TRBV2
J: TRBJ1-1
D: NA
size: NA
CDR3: CASSEDPNPNTEAFF
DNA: TGTGCCAGCAGTGAAGACCCCAACCCGAACACTGAAGCTTTCTTT

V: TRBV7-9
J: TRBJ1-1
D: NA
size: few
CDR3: CASSLGGSTNTEAFF
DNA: TGTGCCAGCAGCTTAGGTGGCAGCACTAACACTGAAGCTTTCTTT

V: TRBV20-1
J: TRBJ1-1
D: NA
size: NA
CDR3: CSAPVNTEAFF
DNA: TGCAGTGCACCAGTCAACACTGAAGCTTTCTTT

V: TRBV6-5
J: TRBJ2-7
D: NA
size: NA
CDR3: CASSYDLSTYEQYF
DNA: TGTGCCAGCAGTTACGATCTAAGTACCTACGAGCAGTACTTC

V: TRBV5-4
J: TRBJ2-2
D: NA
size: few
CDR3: CASSLGRGFTGELFF
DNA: TGTGCCAGCAGCTTGGGCAGGGGCTTCACCGGGGAGCTGTTTTTT

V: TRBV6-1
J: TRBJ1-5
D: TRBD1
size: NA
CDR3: CASSGDRGNQPQHF
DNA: TGTGCCAGCAGTGGGGACAGGGGCAATCAGCCCCAGCATTTT

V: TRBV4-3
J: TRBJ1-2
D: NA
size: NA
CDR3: CASSQGLEYTF
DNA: TGCGCCAGCAGCCAAGGCCTGGAATACACCTTC

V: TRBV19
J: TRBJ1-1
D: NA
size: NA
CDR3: CASSIDGGVTEAFF
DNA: TGTGCCAGTAGTATAGATGGCGGGGTCACTGAAGCTTTCTTT

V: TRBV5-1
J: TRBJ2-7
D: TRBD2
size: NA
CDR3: CASSFRTSGGAYEQYF
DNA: TGCGCCAGCAGCTTTAGAACTAGCGGGGGGGCGTACGAGCAGTACTTC

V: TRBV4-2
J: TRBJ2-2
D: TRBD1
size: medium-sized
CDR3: CASSQDATGGTGELFF
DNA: TGTGCCAGCAGCCAAGATGCTACAGGGGGAACCGGGGAGCTGTTTTTT

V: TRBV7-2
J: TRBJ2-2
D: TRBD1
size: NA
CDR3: CASSHRQGAGTGELFF
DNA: TGTGCCAGCAGCCACAGACAGGGGGCAGGGACCGGGGAGCTGTTTTTT

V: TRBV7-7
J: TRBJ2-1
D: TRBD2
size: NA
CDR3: CASSLDGRASNEQFF
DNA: TGTGCTAGCAGCTTAGACGGGAGGGCCTCCAATGAGCAGTTCTTC

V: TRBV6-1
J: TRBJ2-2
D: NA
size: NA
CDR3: CASSEFFFGGNTGELFF
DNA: TGTGCCAGCAGTGAATTTTTTTTCGGGGGGAACACCGGGGAGCTGTTTTTT

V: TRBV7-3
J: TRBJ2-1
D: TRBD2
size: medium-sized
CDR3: CASSPRGGGAGNEQFF
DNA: TGTGCCAGCAGCCCTAGGGGCGGGGGGGCCGGAAATGAGCAGTTCTTC

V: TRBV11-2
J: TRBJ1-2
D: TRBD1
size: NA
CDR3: CASSPTPQGAVGYTF
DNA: TGTGCCAGCAGCCCCACCCCGCAGGGGGCGGTCGGCTACACCTTC

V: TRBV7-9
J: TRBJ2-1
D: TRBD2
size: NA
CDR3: CASSPPIRGDPYNEQFF
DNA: TGTGCCAGCAGCCCTCCCATTCGGGGGGATCCCTACAATGAGCAGTTCTTC

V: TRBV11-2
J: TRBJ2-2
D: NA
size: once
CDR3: CASSLQLDLTGELFF
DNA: TGTGCCAGCAGCTTGCAGTTGGACCTCACCGGGGAGCTGTTTTTT

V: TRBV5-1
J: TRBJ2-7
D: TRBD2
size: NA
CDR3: CASSLGGGRPSYEQYF
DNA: TGCGCCAGCAGCTTGGGGGGCGGGAGGCCGAGCTACGAGCAGTACTTC

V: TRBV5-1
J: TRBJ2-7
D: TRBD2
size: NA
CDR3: CASSVGLAISYEQYF
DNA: TGCGCCAGCAGCGTGGGACTAGCGATTTCCTACGAGCAGTACTTC

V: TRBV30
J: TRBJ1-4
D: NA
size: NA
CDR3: CAWQDGPNEKLFF
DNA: TGTGCCTGGCAAGACGGACCTAATGAAAAACTGTTTTTT